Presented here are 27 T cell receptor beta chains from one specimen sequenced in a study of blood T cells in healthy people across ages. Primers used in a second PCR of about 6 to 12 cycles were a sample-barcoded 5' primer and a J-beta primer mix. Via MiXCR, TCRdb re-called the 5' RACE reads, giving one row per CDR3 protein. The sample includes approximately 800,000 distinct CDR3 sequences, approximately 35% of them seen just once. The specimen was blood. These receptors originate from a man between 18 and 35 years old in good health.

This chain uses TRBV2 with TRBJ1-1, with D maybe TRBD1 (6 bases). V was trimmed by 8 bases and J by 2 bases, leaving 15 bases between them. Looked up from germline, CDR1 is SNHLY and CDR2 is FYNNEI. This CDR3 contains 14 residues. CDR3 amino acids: CASPGGRRNTEAFF. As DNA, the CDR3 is TGTGCCAGCCCGGGGGGCAGAAGAAACACTGAAGCTTTCTTT.

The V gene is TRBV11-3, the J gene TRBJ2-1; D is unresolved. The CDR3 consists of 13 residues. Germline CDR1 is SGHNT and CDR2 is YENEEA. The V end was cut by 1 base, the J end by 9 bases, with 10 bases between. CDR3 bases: TGTGCCAGCAGCTTAGGTGGGGAATCTGAGCAGTTCTTC. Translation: CASSLGGESEQFF.

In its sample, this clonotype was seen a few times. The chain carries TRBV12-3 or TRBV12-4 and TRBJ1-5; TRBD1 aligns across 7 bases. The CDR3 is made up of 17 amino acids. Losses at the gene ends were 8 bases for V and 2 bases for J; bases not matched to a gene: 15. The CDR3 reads CASRKTAGGLGNQPQHF. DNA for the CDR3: TGTGCCAGCCGAAAAACGGCAGGGGGGCTGGGCAATCAGCCCCAGCATTTT.

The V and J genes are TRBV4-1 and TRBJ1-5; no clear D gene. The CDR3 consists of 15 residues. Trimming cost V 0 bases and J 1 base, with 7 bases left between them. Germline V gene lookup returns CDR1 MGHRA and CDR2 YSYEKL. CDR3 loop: CASSQEWTSNQPQHF. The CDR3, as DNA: TGCGCCAGCAGCCAAGAGTGGACCAGCAATCAGCCCCAGCATTTT.

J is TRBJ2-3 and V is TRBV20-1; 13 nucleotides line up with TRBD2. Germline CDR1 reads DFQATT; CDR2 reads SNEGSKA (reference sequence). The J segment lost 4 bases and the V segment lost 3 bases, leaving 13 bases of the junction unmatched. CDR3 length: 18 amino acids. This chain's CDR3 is CSARKTSGGPVRADTQYF. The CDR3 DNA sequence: TGCAGTGCTAGGAAGACTAGCGGGGGGCCCGTTCGGGCAGATACGCAGTATTTT.

The CDR3 nucleotides are TGTGCCAGCAGTTACTCAGGAGGAGGGAAGAGTTATGGCTACACCTTC. Its protein is CASSYSGGGKSYGYTF. The chain carries TRBV6-5 and TRBJ1-2; D is undetermined. The germline V and J ends were trimmed by 0 bases and 5 bases, with 16 bases remaining between them. The length of the CDR3 is 16 residues. Germline CDR1 is MNHEY and CDR2 is SVGAGI.

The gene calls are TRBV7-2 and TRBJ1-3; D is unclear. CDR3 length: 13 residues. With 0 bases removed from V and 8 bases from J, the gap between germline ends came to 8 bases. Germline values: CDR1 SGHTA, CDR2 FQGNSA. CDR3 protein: CASSLAPVDTIYF. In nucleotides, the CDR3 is TGTGCCAGCAGCTTAGCCCCAGTGGACACCATATATTTT. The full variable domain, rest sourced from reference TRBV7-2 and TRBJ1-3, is GAGVSQSPSNKVTEKGKDVELRCDPISGHTALYWYRQSLGQGLEFLIYFQGNSAPDKSGLPSDRFSAERTGGSVSTLTIQRTQQEDSAVYLCASSLAPVDTIYFGEGSWLTVV.

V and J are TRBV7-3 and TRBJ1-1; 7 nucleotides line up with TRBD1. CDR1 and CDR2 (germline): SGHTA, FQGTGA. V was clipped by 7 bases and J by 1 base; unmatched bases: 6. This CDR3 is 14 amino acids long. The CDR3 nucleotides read TGTGCCAGCACCGAAGGGGACAGGAACACTGAAGCTTTCTTT. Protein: CASTEGDRNTEAFF.

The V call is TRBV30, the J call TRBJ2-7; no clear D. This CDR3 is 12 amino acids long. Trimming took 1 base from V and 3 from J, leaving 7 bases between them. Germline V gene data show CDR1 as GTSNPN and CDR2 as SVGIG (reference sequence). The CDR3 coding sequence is TGTGCCTGGAGTGCCCGAGGCTACGAGCAGTACTTC. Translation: CAWSARGYEQYF.

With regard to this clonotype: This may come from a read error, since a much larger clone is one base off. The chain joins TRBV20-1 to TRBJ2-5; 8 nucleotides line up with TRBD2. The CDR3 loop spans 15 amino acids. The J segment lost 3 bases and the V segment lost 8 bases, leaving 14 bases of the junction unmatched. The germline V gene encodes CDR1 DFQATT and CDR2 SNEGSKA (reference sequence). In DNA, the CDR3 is TGCAGTACTGCCATTAGCGGGGTTATAGAAGAGACCCAGTACTTC. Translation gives CSTAISGVIEETQYF.

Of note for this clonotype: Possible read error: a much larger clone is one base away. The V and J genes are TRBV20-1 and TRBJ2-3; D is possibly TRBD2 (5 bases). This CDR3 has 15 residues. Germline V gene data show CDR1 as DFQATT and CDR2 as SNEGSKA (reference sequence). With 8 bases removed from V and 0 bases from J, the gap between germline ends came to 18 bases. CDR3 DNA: TGCAGTACTCCCGAAGGAGGATTTAGCACAGATACGCAGTATTTT. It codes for CSTPEGGFSTDTQYF.

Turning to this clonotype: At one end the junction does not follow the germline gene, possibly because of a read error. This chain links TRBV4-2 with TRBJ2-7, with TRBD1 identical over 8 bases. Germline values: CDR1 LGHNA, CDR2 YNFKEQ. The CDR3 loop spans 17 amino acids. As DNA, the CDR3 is TGTACCAGCAGCCAAGGAGGGGCCCGGACAGGGCTAGGCGAGCAGTACTTC. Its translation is CTSSQGGARTGLGEQYF.

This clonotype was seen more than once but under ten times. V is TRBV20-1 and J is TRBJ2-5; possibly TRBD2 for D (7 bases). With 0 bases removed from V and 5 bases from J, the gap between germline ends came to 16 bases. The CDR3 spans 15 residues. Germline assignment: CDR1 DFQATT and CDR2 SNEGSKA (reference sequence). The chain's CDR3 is CSARDLAGARETQYF. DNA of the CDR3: TGCAGTGCTAGAGATCTGGCGGGGGCGAGGGAGACCCAGTACTTC.

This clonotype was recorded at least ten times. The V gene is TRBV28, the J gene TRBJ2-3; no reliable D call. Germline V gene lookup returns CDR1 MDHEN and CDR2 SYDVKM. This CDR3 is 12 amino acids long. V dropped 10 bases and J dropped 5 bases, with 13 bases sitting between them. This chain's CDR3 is CAIRRGGDTQYF. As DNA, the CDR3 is TGTGCCATCCGAAGAGGTGGAGATACGCAGTATTTT.

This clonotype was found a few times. The CDR3 nucleotides are TGTGCCAGCAGCTTGGGGCAGGGTTATGAAAAACTGTTTTTT. This encodes CASSLGQGYEKLFF. The V call is TRBV7-2, the J call TRBJ1-4, with D perhaps matching TRBD1 (5 bases). V lost 3 bases to trimming and J lost 6 bases, with 11 bases between them. Germline CDR1 and CDR2: SGHTA and FQGNSA. The CDR3 loop spans 14 amino acids.

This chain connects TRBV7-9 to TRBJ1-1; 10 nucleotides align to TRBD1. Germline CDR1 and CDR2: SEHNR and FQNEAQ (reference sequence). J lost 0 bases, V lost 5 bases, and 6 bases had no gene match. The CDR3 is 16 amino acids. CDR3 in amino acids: CASSRPGTGVNTEAFF. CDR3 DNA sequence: TGTGCCAGCAGCCGACCCGGGACAGGGGTGAACACTGAAGCTTTCTTT.

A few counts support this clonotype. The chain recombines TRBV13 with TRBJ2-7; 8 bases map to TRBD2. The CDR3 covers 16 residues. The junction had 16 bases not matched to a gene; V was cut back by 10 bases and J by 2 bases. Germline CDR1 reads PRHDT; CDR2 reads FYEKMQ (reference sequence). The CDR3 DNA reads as TGTGCCACGAGCGGGGGCTACAATTTAAACCCCTACGAGCAGTACTTC. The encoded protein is CATSGGYNLNPYEQYF.

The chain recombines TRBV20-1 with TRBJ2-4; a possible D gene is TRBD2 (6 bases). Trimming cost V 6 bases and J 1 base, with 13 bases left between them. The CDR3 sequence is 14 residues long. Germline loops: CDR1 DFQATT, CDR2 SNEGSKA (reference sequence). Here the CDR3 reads CSAWSGLAKNIQYF. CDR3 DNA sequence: TGCAGTGCCTGGAGCGGGTTGGCCAAAAACATTCAGTACTTC.

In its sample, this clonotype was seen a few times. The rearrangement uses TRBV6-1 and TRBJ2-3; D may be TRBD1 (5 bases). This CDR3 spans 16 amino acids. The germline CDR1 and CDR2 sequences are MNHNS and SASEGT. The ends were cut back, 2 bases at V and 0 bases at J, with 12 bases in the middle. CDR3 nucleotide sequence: TGTGCCAGCAGTGAACAGGGTAGCACTAGCACAGATACGCAGTATTTT. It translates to CASSEQGSTSTDTQYF.

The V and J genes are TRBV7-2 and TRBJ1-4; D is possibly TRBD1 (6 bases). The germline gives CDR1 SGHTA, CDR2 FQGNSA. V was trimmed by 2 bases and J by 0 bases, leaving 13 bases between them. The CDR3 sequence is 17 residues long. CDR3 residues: CASSLRAGAPTNEKLFF. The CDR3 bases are TGTGCCAGCAGCTTACGTGCAGGGGCCCCAACTAATGAAAAACTGTTTTTT.

CDR3 sequence: CASSFYRDRNSPLHF. Here the CDR3 DNA reads TGTGCCAGCAGCTTTTACCGGGACAGGAATTCACCCCTCCACTTT. The gene calls are TRBV7-3 and TRBJ1-6; 8 bases map to TRBD1. V gave up 3 bases and J gave up 7 bases; unmatched junction bases: 5. The CDR3 is 15 residues long. CDR1 is SGHTA, CDR2 FQGTGA, per germline.

CDR3 sequence: CASSASSYNEQFF. The CDR3 DNA follows: TGTGCCAGCAGCGCAAGCTCCTACAATGAGCAGTTCTTC. This rearrangement joins TRBV9 to TRBJ2-1; D unclear. This CDR3 has 13 residues. V was shortened by 3 bases and J by 0 bases, with 4 bases between the two germline ends. CDR1 and CDR2 from the germline V gene are SGDLS and YYNGEE.

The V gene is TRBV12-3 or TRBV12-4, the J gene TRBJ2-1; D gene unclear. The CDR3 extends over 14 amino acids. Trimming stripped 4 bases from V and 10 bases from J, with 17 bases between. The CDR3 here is CASSYQDGAYEQFF. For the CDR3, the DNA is TGTGCCAGCAGTTACCAGGACGGAGCCTACGAGCAGTTCTTC.

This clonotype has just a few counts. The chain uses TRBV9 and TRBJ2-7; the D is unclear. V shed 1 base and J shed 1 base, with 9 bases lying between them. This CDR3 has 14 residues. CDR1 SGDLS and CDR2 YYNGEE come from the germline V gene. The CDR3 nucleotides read TGTGCCAGCAGCGTATCGGCAGGTTCCTACGAGCAGTACTTC. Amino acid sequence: CASSVSAGSYEQYF.

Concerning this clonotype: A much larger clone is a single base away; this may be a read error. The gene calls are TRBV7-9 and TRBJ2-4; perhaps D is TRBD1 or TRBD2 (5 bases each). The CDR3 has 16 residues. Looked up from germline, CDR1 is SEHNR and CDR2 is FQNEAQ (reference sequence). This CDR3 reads CACSLNSGDAKNIQYF. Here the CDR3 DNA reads TGTGCCTGCAGCTTAAACAGTGGGGACGCCAAAAACATTCAGTACTTC.

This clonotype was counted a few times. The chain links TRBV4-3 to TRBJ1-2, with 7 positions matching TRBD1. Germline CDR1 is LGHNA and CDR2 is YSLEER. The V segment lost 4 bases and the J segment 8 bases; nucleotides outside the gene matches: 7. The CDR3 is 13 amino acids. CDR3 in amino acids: CASSRQGEDGYTF. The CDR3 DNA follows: TGCGCCAGCAGCCGACAGGGAGAGGACGGCTACACCTTC.

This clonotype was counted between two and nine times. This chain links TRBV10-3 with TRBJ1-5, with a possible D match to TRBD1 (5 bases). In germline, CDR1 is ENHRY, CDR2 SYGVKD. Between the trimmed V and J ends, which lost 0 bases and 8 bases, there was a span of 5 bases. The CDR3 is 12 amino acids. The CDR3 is CAISESGEPQHF. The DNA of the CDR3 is TGTGCCATCAGTGAGTCGGGGGAGCCCCAGCATTTT.